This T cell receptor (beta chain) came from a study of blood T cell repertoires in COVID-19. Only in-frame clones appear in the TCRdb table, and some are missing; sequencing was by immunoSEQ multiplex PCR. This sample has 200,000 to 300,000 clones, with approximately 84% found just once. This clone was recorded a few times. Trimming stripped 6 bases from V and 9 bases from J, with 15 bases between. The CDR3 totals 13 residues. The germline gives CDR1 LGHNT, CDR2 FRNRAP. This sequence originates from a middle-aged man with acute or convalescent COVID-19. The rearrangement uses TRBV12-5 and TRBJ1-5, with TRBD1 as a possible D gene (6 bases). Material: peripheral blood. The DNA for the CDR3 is TGTGCTAGTGGCCCCCAGGGCAGGGGGCCCCAGCATTTT. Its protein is CASGPQGRGPQHF.